A selection of T cell receptor beta chains follows, all from one sample in a study of CD8 T cells in Susac syndrome. TCRdb independently ran MiXCR on the immunoSEQ multiplex PCR reads; one entry per CDR3 protein. Of 100,000 to 150,000 distinct CDR3 sequences listed, approximately 93% were seen once; the top ten hold over 0.3%. Sequenced material: CD8+ T cells from PBMCs. The receptors were sampled from a human donor with multiple sclerosis. Both conserved end residues are trimmed from each CDR3. Each record gives: V gene, J gene, clone size, CDR3 protein. Size tells how often a clone was seen (once, few, many) or the class of an expanded clone, and some rows leave it out.

>TRBV20-1|TRBJ2-1|-
SARDLSGGSYNEQF
>TRBV12-3/TRBV12-4|TRBJ2-1|-
ASLTRQEYNEQF
>TRBV2|TRBJ2-3|-
ASSPAGGPNTQY
>TRBV29-1|TRBJ2-1|few
SVRDSSNEQF
>TRBV6-6|TRBJ2-2|-
ASSKTEHTNTGELF
>TRBV7-9|TRBJ2-1|-
ASSPVSASGHNEQF
>TRBV3-1|TRBJ2-3|-
ASSQLSGWREGLDTQY
>TRBV28|TRBJ2-5|-
ASSLGREQETQY
>TRBV4-1|TRBJ1-4|-
ASSQVEGAPNEKLF
>TRBV27|TRBJ2-1|-
ASSLSGGSGREQF
>TRBV7-9|TRBJ2-1|-
ASSSLAGGLYNEQF
>TRBV24-1|TRBJ2-1|-
ATSASDRDPYNEQF
>TRBV19|TRBJ2-5|-
ASSLRDTNQETQY
>TRBV4-1|TRBJ1-5|-
ASSQDSAGWQPQH
>TRBV29-1|TRBJ1-1|-
SVEVPGQGDAF
>TRBV4-1|TRBJ1-3|once
ASTLSVGNTIY
>TRBV4-1|TRBJ1-2|-
ASSQVQRTAYSYGYT
>TRBV28|TRBJ1-5|-
ASSLGETYSNQPQH
>TRBV13|TRBJ1-2|-
ASSYDRGQGYGYT
>TRBV28|TRBJ2-5|-
ASSFQQGSGQETQY
>TRBV19|TRBJ1-1|-
ASSIGTTKTEAF
>TRBV4-1|TRBJ1-4|-
ASSRIRTEGGKLF
>TRBV5-1|TRBJ1-1|-
ASSLVGTLNTEAF
>TRBV21-1|TRBJ2-1|-
ASSTIGTGGEEQF
>TRBV9|TRBJ1-4|-
ASTSTGSTNEKLF
>TRBV3-1|TRBJ2-3|once
ASSQEPGTTDTQY
>TRBV14|TRBJ2-5|once
ASSQRPAWDRQETQY
>TRBV11-3|TRBJ2-6|-
ASSLDRGPGANVLT
>TRBV29-1|TRBJ2-5|once
SVGRTGTGVQETQY
>TRBV7-9|TRBJ2-1|-
ASSPRVGNEQF
>TRBV9|TRBJ1-2|-
ASSPRGDSPYGYT
>TRBV24-1|TRBJ2-5|-
ATSDLSAGIETQY
>TRBV19|TRBJ1-1|-
ASSTLTEAF
>TRBV19|TRBJ1-1|few
ASSPQGTEAF
>TRBV6-5|TRBJ2-5|-
ASSYYKQETQY
>TRBV12-5|TRBJ2-3|-
ASGSGTSSFDTQY
>TRBV10-3|TRBJ2-2|-
ATISYEKNTGELF
>TRBV9|TRBJ1-1|-
ASSVGGGTTEAF
>TRBV2|TRBJ2-7|-
ASKTDSGIGYEQY
>TRBV12-5|TRBJ1-5|-
ASGFNQPQH
>TRBV6-5|TRBJ1-3|-
ASSYSGGSAGNTIY
>TRBV25-1|TRBJ2-3|-
ASSELAGALDTQY
>TRBV5-1|TRBJ2-3|-
ASSQDRGGTDTQY
>TRBV3-1|TRBJ2-1|-
ASSLPGLAGVSEQF
>TRBV13|TRBJ1-2|-
ASSSTGGRFGYT
>TRBV6-1|TRBJ2-1|-
AIRPRGGEQF
>TRBV6-1|TRBJ2-3|-
ATFRFPDTQY
>TRBV14|TRBJ2-5|-
ASSQGAKTQY
>TRBV9|TRBJ2-1|-
ASSVEGGPDEQF
>TRBV6-5|TRBJ2-5|-
ASSPLGNGETQY
>TRBV28|TRBJ2-7|-
ASTQIGTGAYEQY
>TRBV4-1|TRBJ2-7|-
ASSHASGTRSYEQY
>TRBV7-9|TRBJ2-2|-
ASSLPRDPNTGELF
>TRBV6-5|TRBJ1-1|-
ASSFQGPTEAF
>TRBV11-2|TRBJ2-7|-
ASTQGGEQY
>TRBV20-1|TRBJ2-7|-
SARSSAGQGTWEQY
>TRBV28|TRBJ1-1|-
ASSLDSKNTEAF